Below, 13 T cell receptor beta chains from the same sample are listed, as sequenced in a study of STAT3 mutations in large granular lymphocyte leukemia. These receptors' targets are unknown. Study-level findings and limits: Every T-cell large granular lymphocyte leukemia patient had at least one immunodominant TCR beta clonotype.

Clones were read by immunoSEQ multiplex PCR, and TCRdb kept only the in-frame ones, dropping some. The sample includes some 28,000 clones, around three quarters of them seen just once. Material for sequencing was peripheral blood mononuclear cells. These receptors all stem from a woman aged 50 to 65 with T-cell large granular lymphocyte leukemia. Some clones in this sample may be carry-over from other donors' samples.

The rearrangement joins TRBV28 to TRBJ2-7; D uncertain. CDR1 and CDR2 (germline): MDHEN, SYDVKM. V lost 3 bases and J 6 bases, leaving 9 bases between the germline ends. The CDR3 is 12 residues long. The CDR3 region has the DNA TGTGCCAGCAGTTTGCCTTGGAGCGAGCAGTACTTC. Encoded protein: CASSLPWSEQYF.

CDR3 region: CASSYSLYAETQYF. As DNA, the CDR3 is TGTGCCAGCAGTTACTCCCTTTACGCCGAGACCCAGTACTTC. This chain uses TRBV6-6 with TRBJ2-5, with no clear D. The V end lost 0 bases, the J end lost 5 bases, and 10 bases lay between the germline ends. Germline assignment: CDR1 MNHNY and CDR2 SVGAGI (reference sequence). The length of the CDR3 is 14 residues.

Only one count was recorded for this clone. The rearrangement links TRBV7-9 to TRBJ2-5; TRBD2 agrees at 8 bases. The CDR3 totals 18 residues. V was pared by 5 bases and J by 4 bases, with 18 bases of the junction left unmatched. Per the germline V gene, CDR1 is SEHNR and CDR2 is FQNEAQ (reference sequence). CDR3 region: CASSARAGVGSLRETQYF. The CDR3 bases are TGTGCCAGCAGCGCTCGAGCGGGAGTTGGGTCTCTACGAGAGACCCAGTACTTC. The full variable domain, rest sourced from reference TRBV7-9 and TRBJ2-5, is DTGVSQNPRHKITKRGQNVTFRCDPISEHNRLYWYRQTLGQGPEFLTYFQNEAQLEKSRLLSDRFSAERPKGSFSTLEIQRTEQGDSAMYLCASSARAGVGSLRETQYFGPGTRLLVL.

The chain couples TRBV9 to TRBJ2-1; weak D call: TRBD2 (6 bases). The germline CDR1 and CDR2 sequences are SGDLS and YYNGEE. Trimming shortened V by 0 bases and J by 5 bases, and 9 bases separated the two germline ends. The CDR3 has 14 residues. CDR3 protein: CASSVGTINNEQFF. CDR3 DNA sequence: TGTGCCAGCAGCGTAGGGACTATCAACAATGAGCAGTTCTTC. The variable domain in full, with the rest retrieved from reference TRBV9 and TRBJ2-1, is DSGVTQTPKHLITATGQRVTLRCSPRSGDLSVYWYQQSLDQGLQFLIQYYNGEERAKGNILERFSAQQFPDLHSELNLSSLELGDSALYFCASSVGTINNEQFFGPGTRLTVL.

The chain has TRBV18 and TRBJ2-2, with 11 nucleotides matching TRBD1. The J segment lost 4 bases and the V segment lost 8 bases, leaving 6 bases of the junction unmatched. CDR1 is KGHSH and CDR2 is LQKENI in the germline V gene. The CDR3 is made up of 15 amino acids. The CDR3 nucleotides read TGTGCCAGCGGTGGACAGGGGGCGAGCACCGGGGAGCTGTTTTTT. Its translation: CASGGQGASTGELFF.

The rearrangement links TRBV29-1 to TRBJ2-7; the D is unclear. Trimming shortened V by 0 bases and J by 6 bases, and 15 bases separated the two germline ends. The CDR3 spans 14 residues. Germline V CDR1 and CDR2: SQVTM, ANQGSEA. The CDR3: CSVEDGLGSGEQYF. The CDR3 bases are TGCAGCGTTGAAGATGGTCTGGGGTCTGGCGAGCAGTACTTC.

The chain recombines TRBV6-5 with TRBJ2-7; D gene ambiguous. V lost 6 bases and J 7 bases, leaving 16 bases between the germline ends. Germline loops: CDR1 MNHEY, CDR2 SVGAGI. The CDR3 runs 13 residues. The CDR3 coding sequence is TGTGCCAGCAGCCAACCCCCCGTCTCGGAGCAGTACTTC. This codes for CASSQPPVSEQYF.

This chain joins TRBV14 and TRBJ2-7; D is uncertain. Trimming shortened V by 1 base and J by 3 bases, and 1 base separated the two germline ends. CDR1 and CDR2 (germline): SGHDN, FVKESK. The CDR3 contains 11 residues. CDR3 in amino acids: CASSQGYEQYF. As DNA, the CDR3 is TGTGCCAGCAGCCAAGGCTACGAGCAGTACTTC.

J is TRBJ2-3 and V is TRBV6-1; D gene uncertain. V lost 5 bases to trimming and J lost 2 bases, with 5 bases between them. The length of the CDR3 is 12 residues. Germline CDR1 reads MNHNS; CDR2 reads SASEGT. The CDR3 reads CASSLNTDTQYF. CDR3 DNA: TGTGCCAGCAGTCTAAACACAGATACGCAGTATTTT.

The genes are TRBV28 and TRBJ2-7; no firm D call. Per the germline V gene, CDR1 is MDHEN and CDR2 is SYDVKM. Trimming took off 4 bases at V and 7 bases at J, with 8 bases between the two ends. The CDR3 runs 11 residues. The CDR3 DNA reads TGTGCCAGCAGTTCCCTGGGGGAGCAGTACTTC. Its translation: CASSSLGEQYF.

Only a few counts were recorded for this clone. The chain uses TRBV18 and TRBJ2-7, with 8 bases identical to TRBD1. Trimming removed 3 bases from V and 1 base from J; junction bases left unmatched: 5. Germline CDR1 reads KGHSH; CDR2 reads LQKENI. The CDR3 is 15 residues long. This CDR3 reads CASSPTGTGSYEQYF. CDR3 in DNA: TGTGCCAGCTCACCGACCGGGACAGGTTCCTACGAGCAGTACTTC.

This clone was seen a single time. This chain joins TRBV5-1 and TRBJ2-6; the D gene is possibly TRBD1 (5 bases). The CDR3 sequence is 16 residues long. CDR1 is SGHRS and CDR2 is YFSETQ in the germline V gene. Trimming removed 4 bases from V and 0 bases from J, with 11 bases in between. The CDR3 here is CASSLGHSSGANVLTF. As DNA, the CDR3 is TGCGCCAGCAGCCTTGGACATAGCTCTGGGGCCAACGTCCTGACTTTC.

This chain uses TRBV30 with TRBJ2-7; 9 bases map to TRBD2. Trimming cost V 2 bases and J 7 bases; bases outside gene matches: 9. CDR1 is GTSNPN and CDR2 is SVGIG in the germline V gene (reference sequence). The CDR3 consists of 14 residues. The CDR3 DNA reads as TGTGCCTGGAGTACCGTAGCGGGAGTGGGAGAGCAGTACTTC. This encodes CAWSTVAGVGEQYF.